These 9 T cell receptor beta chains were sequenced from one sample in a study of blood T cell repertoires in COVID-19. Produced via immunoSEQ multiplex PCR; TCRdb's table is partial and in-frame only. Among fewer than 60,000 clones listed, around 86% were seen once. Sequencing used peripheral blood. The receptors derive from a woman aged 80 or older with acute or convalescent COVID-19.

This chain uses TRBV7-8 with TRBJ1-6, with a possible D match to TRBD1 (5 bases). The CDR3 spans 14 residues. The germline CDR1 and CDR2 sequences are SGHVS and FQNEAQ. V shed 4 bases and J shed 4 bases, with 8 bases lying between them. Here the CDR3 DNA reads TGTGCCAGCAGCTCGGACACTTATAATTCACCCCTCCACTTT. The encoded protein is CASSSDTYNSPLHF.

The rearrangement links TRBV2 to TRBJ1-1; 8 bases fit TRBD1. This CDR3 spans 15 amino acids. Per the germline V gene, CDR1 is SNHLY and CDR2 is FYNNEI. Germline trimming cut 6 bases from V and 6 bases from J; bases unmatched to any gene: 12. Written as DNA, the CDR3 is TGTGCCAGCAGACCAGGGGGCGCCGCGGGGGCTGAAGCTTTCTTT. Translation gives CASRPGGAAGAEAFF.

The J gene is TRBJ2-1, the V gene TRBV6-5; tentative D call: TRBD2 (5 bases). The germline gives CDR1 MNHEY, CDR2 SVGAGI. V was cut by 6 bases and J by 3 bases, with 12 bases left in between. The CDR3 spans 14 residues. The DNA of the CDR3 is TGTGCCAGCAGACCGCCCGGGAACTACAATGAGCAGTTCTTC. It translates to CASRPPGNYNEQFF.

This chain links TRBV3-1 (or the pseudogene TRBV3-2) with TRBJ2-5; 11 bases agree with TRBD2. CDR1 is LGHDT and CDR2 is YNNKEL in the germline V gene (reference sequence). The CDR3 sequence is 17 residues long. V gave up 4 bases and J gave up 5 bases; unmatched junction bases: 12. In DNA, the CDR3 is TGTGCCAGCAGCCGCCCGCTTAGCGGGGGGGCTGGCGAGACCCAGTACTTC. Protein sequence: CASSRPLSGGAGETQYF.

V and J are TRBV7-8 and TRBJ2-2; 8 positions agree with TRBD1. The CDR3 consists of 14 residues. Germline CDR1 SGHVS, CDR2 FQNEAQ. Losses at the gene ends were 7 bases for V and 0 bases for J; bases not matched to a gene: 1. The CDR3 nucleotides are TGTGCCAGCACGGGACAGGCGAACACCGGGGAGCTGTTTTTT. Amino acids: CASTGQANTGELFF.

Here the CDR3 reads CASSSYRLDRVNDEQYF. The CDR3 nucleotides are TGTGCCAGCAGCTCTTACCGCCTGGACAGGGTGAACGACGAGCAGTACTTC. V is TRBV7-9 and J is TRBJ2-7, with 8 bases lining up with TRBD1. CDR1 is SEHNR, CDR2 FQNEAQ, per germline (reference sequence). V lost 4 bases, J lost 5 bases, and 16 bases stayed unmatched. The CDR3 contains 17 residues. Full variable domain (rest looked up from reference TRBV7-9 and TRBJ2-7): DTGVSQNPRHKITKRGQNVTFRCDPISEHNRLYWYRQTLGQGPEFLTYFQNEAQLEKSRLLSDRFSAERPKGSFSTLEIQRTEQGDSAMYLCASSSYRLDRVNDEQYFGPGTRLTVT.

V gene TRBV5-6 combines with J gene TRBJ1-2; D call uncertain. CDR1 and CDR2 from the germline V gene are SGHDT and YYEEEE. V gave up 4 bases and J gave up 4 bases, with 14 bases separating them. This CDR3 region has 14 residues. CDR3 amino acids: CASSAFDNPYGYTF. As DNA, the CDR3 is TGTGCCAGCAGCGCCTTCGACAACCCCTATGGCTACACCTTC. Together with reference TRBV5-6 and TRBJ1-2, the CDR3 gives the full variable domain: DAGVTQSPTHLIKTRGQQVTLRCSPKSGHDTVSWYQQALGQGPQFIFQYYEEEERQRGNFPDRFSGHQFPNYSSELNVNALLLGDSALYLCASSAFDNPYGYTFGSGTRLTVV.

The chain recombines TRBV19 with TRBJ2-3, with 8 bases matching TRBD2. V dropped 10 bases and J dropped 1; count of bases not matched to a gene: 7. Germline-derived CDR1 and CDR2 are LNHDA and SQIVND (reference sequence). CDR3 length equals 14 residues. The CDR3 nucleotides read TGTGCCACCCAACGGCGGGAGGGCACAGATACGCAGTATTTT. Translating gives CATQRREGTDTQYF.

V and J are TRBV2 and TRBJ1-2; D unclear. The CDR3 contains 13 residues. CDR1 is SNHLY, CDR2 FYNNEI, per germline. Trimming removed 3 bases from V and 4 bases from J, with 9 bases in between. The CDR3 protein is CASSEEASYGYTF. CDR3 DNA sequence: TGTGCCAGCAGTGAGGAGGCGAGCTATGGCTACACCTTC. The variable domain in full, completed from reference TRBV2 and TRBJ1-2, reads EPEVTQTPSHQVTQMGQEVILRCVPISNHLYFYWYRQILGQKVEFLVSFYNNEISEKSEIFDDQFSVERPDGSNFTLKIRSTKLEDSAMYFCASSEEASYGYTFGSGTRLTVV.